A selection of T cell receptor beta chains follows, all from one sample in a study of blood T cell repertoires in COVID-19. Using immunoSEQ multiplex PCR, the repertoire was profiled, and TCRdb retains in-frame clones only, with some absent. This sample has 130,000 to 150,000 clones, with 84% found just once. The sample taken for sequencing was peripheral blood. The receptors were sampled from a human donor in a cohort sampled during active COVID-19. The CDR3 runs from the conserved cysteine through the conserved F or W.

J,V,CDR3
TRBJ1-2,TRBV7-9,CAIFKGAPVDYGYTF
TRBJ1-2,TRBV30,CAWSFPSYPGEGYTF
TRBJ2-3,TRBV6-6,CASTPTRRGPTDTQYF
TRBJ2-6,TRBV5-5,CASSPLTGRSGANVLTF
TRBJ2-2,TRBV5-1,CASSLVGQWMSNTGELFF
TRBJ2-4,TRBV5-1,CASSLEGLGNIQYF
TRBJ2-7,TRBV6-5,CASNLQGDLYYEQYF
TRBJ1-1,TRBV18,CASSPSTVGEAFF
TRBJ2-5,TRBV5-3,CARRVSGGAETQYF
TRBJ1-3,TRBV2,CASSEWEGYSGNTIYF
TRBJ1-2,TRBV10-2,CASSDQGYGYTF
TRBJ2-7,TRBV12-5,CASGPPGTGSYEQYF
TRBJ2-7,TRBV5-1,CASSLAGTGAEQYF
TRBJ2-1,TRBV5-1,CASGPQGNEQFF
TRBJ2-7,TRBV12-3/TRBV12-4,CASRNGYYEQYF
TRBJ2-1,TRBV2,CASERERGGRNEQFF
TRBJ1-2,TRBV5-4,CASSPYTGLLNYGYTF
TRBJ1-2,TRBV7-9,CASSLDLTGGYGYTF
TRBJ1-5,TRBV7-2,CASSSIWENQPQHF
TRBJ2-7,TRBV21-1,CASSMTESYEQYF
TRBJ2-1,TRBV6-5,CASSSGTEGNEQFF
TRBJ2-1,TRBV9,CASSTTSPNEQFF
TRBJ2-7,TRBV7-9,CASSQTTAAYEQYF